Following are 2 T cell receptor beta chains from one sample sequenced in a study of memory CD4+ T cells and cytomegalovirus serostatus (dated by TCRdb to between 2018 and 2020). Library construction relied on the immunoSEQ multiplex PCR assay. Held by TCRdb, this immuneACCESS table contains in-frame sequences only and omits some clones. Under half of the omission traces to an unresolved V gene where checked; the cause of the rest is unknown. This sample is represented by 50,000 or so clones; 82% of them were singletons. The leading ten clones occupy about 0.6% of the sample. A FACSAria II was used to sort memory CD4+ T cells, defined as single viable CD3+CD4+CD8-CD45RO+ cells. The specimen sequenced was memory CD4+ T cells from blood. Receptors originate from an adult in good health and CMV-seronegative.

The chain couples TRBV7-9 to TRBJ1-1; D possibly corresponds to TRBD1 (6 bases). Germline values: CDR1 SEHNR, CDR2 FQNEAQ (reference sequence). Trimming cost V 7 bases and J 2 bases, with 11 bases left between them. The CDR3 extends over 13 amino acids. Written as DNA, the CDR3 is TGTGCCAGCACTGCGGGGACAAACACTGAAGCTTTCTTT. Protein product: CASTAGTNTEAFF. The entire variable domain, with the rest obtained from reference TRBV7-9 and TRBJ1-1, is as follows: DTGVSQNPRHKITKRGQNVTFRCDPISEHNRLYWYRQTLGQGPEFLTYFQNEAQLEKSRLLSDRFSAERPKGSFSTLEIQRTEQGDSAMYLCASTAGTNTEAFFGQGTRLTVV.

The rearrangement links TRBV7-9 to TRBJ2-4, with 8 bases aligning to TRBD1. Germline CDR1 is SEHNR and CDR2 is FQNEAQ (reference sequence). Trimming took 1 base from V and 9 from J; bases not matched to a gene: 8. This CDR3 has 15 amino acids. Here the CDR3 reads CASSLGTGRQGIQYF. Here the CDR3 DNA reads TGTGCCAGCAGCTTAGGGACAGGGAGACAGGGCATTCAGTACTTC.